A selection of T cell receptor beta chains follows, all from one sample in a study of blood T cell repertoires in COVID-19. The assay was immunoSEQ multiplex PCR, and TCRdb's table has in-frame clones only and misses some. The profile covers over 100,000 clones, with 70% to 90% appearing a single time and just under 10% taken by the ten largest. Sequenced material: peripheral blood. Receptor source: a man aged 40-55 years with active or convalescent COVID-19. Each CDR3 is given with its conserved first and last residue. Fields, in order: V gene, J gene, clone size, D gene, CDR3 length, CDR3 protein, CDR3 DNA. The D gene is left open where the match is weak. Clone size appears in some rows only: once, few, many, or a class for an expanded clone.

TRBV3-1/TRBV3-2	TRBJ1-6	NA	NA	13	CASSQGANSPLHF	TGTGCCAGCAGCCAAGGGGCAAATTCACCCCTCCACTTT
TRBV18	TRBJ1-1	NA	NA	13	CASSGGMNTEAFF	TGTGCCAGCTCAGGGGGGATGAACACTGAAGCTTTCTTT
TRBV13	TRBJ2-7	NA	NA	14	CASSLGRGSYEQYF	TGTGCCAGCAGCTTAGGCCGGGGCTCCTACGAGCAGTACTTC
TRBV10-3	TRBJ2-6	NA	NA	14	CATGGLSGANVLTF	TGTGCCACCGGGGGGCTCTCTGGGGCCAACGTCCTGACTTTC
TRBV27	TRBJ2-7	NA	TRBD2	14	CASSLAGGVYEQYF	TGTGCCAGCAGTCTAGCGGGGGGAGTCTACGAGCAGTACTTC
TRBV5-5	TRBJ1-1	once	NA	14	CASSLATGNTEAFF	TGTGCCAGCAGCTTGGCGACAGGGAACACTGAAGCTTTCTTT
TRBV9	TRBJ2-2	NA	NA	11	CASSVAGELFF	TGTGCCAGCAGCGTAGCTGGGGAGCTGTTTTTT
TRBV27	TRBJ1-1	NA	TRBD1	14	CASSPPLQGAEAFF	TGTGCCAGCAGTCCTCCCCTCCAGGGGGCCGAAGCTTTCTTT
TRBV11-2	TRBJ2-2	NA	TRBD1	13	CASSPTGAGELFF	TGTGCCAGCAGCCCGACAGGGGCCGGGGAGCTGTTTTTT
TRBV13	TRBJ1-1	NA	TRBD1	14	CASSPSGQGAEAFF	TGTGCCAGCAGCCCGTCGGGACAGGGGGCTGAAGCTTTCTTT
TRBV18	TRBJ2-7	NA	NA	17	CASSLRGRGQHSYEQYF	TGTGCCAGCTCACTTAGGGGTCGCGGACAGCACTCCTACGAGCAGTACTTC
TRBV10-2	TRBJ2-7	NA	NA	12	CASSESGGEQYF	TGCGCCAGCAGTGAGTCTGGCGGCGAGCAGTACTTC
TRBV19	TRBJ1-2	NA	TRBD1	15	CASTLGSDRGPGYTF	TGTGCCAGTACCCTTGGGTCGGACAGGGGTCCTGGCTACACCTTC
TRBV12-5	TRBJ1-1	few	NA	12	CASGPSETEAFF	TGTGCTAGTGGTCCGAGTGAGACTGAAGCTTTCTTT
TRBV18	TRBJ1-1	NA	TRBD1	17	CASSQQGMLSVNTEAFF	TGTGCCAGCTCCCAACAGGGGATGCTATCGGTGAACACTGAAGCTTTCTTT